These T cell receptor beta chains were read from a single sample in a study of blood T cell repertoires in COVID-19. Libraries were prepared by immunoSEQ multiplex PCR; TCRdb keeps only in-frame clonotypes and omits some of them. Of fewer than 130,000 clones in the sample, over 60% were seen once. What was sequenced was peripheral blood. The receptors stem from a woman aged 80 or over with acute or convalescent COVID-19. CDR3s include the opening cysteine and the closing phenylalanine or tryptophan. Each record gives: J gene, clone size, V gene, CDR3 protein. Only part of the rows carry a size: once, few, many, or a class if the clone is expanded.

>TRBJ1-6|.|TRBV11-3
CASSSPLGPYNSPLHF
>TRBJ1-4|.|TRBV6-5
CASSMLQGGEKLFF
>TRBJ1-1|once|TRBV19
CASSIGLLHATEAFF
>TRBJ1-2|.|TRBV27
CASSRQADDYGYTF
>TRBJ1-5|few|TRBV5-4
CASSPGGDGNQPQHF
>TRBJ1-5|.|TRBV19
CASSVEVGNQPQHF
>TRBJ2-5|.|TRBV20-1
CSASRGHQETQYF
>TRBJ1-2|.|TRBV12-5
CASGQPDTNYGYTF
>TRBJ2-5|.|TRBV6-5
CASSPGVAETQYF
>TRBJ2-3|once|TRBV11-3
CASSLRRIGQGADTQYF
>TRBJ1-5|.|TRBV28
CASSLSGGRGLNQPQHF
>TRBJ2-1|.|TRBV18
CASSPPSSADNEQFF
>TRBJ2-2|.|TRBV6-5
CASIMSRSGELFF
>TRBJ2-3|.|TRBV5-1
CASSRGQVGGTDTQYF
>TRBJ1-5|.|TRBV4-1
CASSQDEGEPQHF
>TRBJ2-5|.|TRBV18
CASSGQGGQETQYF
>TRBJ2-7|.|TRBV6-2/TRBV6-3
CASSYAGTGISYEQYF
>TRBJ2-7|.|TRBV7-8
CASSLGEGIYEQYF
>TRBJ1-6|.|TRBV18
CASSADSVEGSPLHF
>TRBJ2-7|.|TRBV5-4
CASSSGGGHVISYEQYF
>TRBJ1-2|.|TRBV10-1
CASSDGQENWLRGYTF